This T cell receptor beta chain was documented in a study of shared T cell receptors in the human thymus (dated by TCRdb to 2020 to 2023). Turning to the overall study: The study examined how self-reactive, shared T-cell receptor alpha chains are generated in the human thymus.

A single count supports this clone. Its antigen specificity is not known. No per-base quality is available; no much larger clone lies one base away. The CDR3 goes from the cysteine to the phenylalanine over 13 residues. The only DNA kept is the CDR3, 39 bases in frame from the first base. Ends trimmed: V by 7 bases, J by 6 bases; bases unmatched to a gene: 5. The germline V gene (reference sequence) sets CDR1 to MNHEY and CDR2 to SMNVEV. Libraries came from the immunoSEQ multiplex PCR assay. Held by TCRdb, this immuneACCESS table contains in-frame sequences only and omits some clones. Under half of the omission traces to an unresolved V gene where checked; the cause of the rest is unknown. A total of more than 300,000 clones appear in this sample, approximately 95% of them only once. Approximately 0.02% of the sample rests with the top ten.

The sequence links TRBV27 to TRBJ2-1, and 8 junctional nucleotides match TRBD2. The sample consisted of thymocytes. This TCR came from a human donor. CDR3 loop: CASTVSGSNEQFF. The nucleotide sequence reads TGTGCCAGCACCGTAAGCGGGAGCAATGAGCAGTTCTTC.